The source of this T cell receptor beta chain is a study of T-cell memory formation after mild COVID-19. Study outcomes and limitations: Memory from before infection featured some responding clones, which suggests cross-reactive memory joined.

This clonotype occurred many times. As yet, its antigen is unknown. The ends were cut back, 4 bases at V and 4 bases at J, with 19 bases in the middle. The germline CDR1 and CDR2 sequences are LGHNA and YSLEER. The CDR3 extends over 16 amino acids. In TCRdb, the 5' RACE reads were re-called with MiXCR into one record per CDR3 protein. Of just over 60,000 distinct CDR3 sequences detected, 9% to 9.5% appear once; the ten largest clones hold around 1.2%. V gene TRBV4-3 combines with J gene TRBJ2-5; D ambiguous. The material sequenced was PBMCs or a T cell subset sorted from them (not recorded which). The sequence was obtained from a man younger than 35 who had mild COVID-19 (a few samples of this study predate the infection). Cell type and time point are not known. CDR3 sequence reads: CASSPSIRAEGETQYF. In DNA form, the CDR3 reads TGCGCCAGCAGCCCATCAATACGAGCTGAAGGAGAGACCCAGTACTTC.